The entry that follows covers one TCR beta chain sequence. The data are from a study of blood T cell repertoires in COVID-19. About the research overall: Sources were T cells, B-cell-depleted T cells, or PBMCs; the material itself was cDNA or gDNA.

Methods used by the authors: The authors estimated nucleated cell counts from reference gene primer amplification. Measured with immunoSEQ multiplex PCR; TCRdb has only the in-frame clones, and not every one. V and J calls and clone size come straight from that table; D and trimming were deduced from the DNA. Found here are under 300,000 clones, about 87% of them singletons; the top ten hold about 3%. This study enrolled people aged about 18 to 100 from 24 US geographic areas. This CDR3 spans 15 amino acids. V lost 4 bases, J lost 4 bases, and 17 bases lay in between. Per the germline V gene, CDR1 is GTSNPN and CDR2 is SVGIG (reference sequence).

The rearrangement joins TRBV30 to TRBJ2-1; tentative D call: TRBD2 (6 bases). The source material was PBMCs or T cells enriched from blood (not recorded which). The source is a woman in her fifties or sixties who had recovered from COVID-19. The CDR3 protein is CAWIPRGGAYNEQFF. DNA for the CDR3: TGTGCCTGGATCCCCCGAGGAGGGGCGTACAATGAGCAGTTCTTC.